A selection of T cell receptor beta chains follows, all from one sample in a study of cytomegalovirus exposure and HLA in healthy donors. Generated by immunoSEQ multiplex PCR, the TCRdb table keeps only in-frame clones and is missing some. The top ten clones hold 13% of a sample with some 140,000 clones, approximately 80% of them seen once. Sequenced material: PBMCs. The origin of the receptors is a man under 40 in good health and CMV-seropositive. The conserved cysteine and the conserved F or W are not part of the CDR3 here. Not all rows give a size; the values are once, few, many and, for expanded clones, a class.

TRBJ1-4 - TRBV4-2 ASSQDPLSRGTNEKLF
TRBJ1-4 - TRBV7-2 ASSLGGEAEKLF
TRBJ2-1 - TRBV2 ASSPNINPGVGEQF
TRBJ2-7 - TRBV21-1 ARNPGLAGGSPYEQY
TRBJ1-2 - TRBV28 ASSTQGRHGYT
TRBJ2-2 - TRBV7-9 ASSLLSSGGELF
TRBJ2-1 - TRBV7-6 ASSYLAGEFTYNEQF
TRBJ2-2 once TRBV5-4 ATQAVNTGELF
TRBJ1-1 once TRBV11-2 ASSDLAGRLNTEAF
TRBJ2-7 - TRBV19 ASAPGAGGYEQY
TRBJ2-3 - TRBV19 ASIPGGSTDTQY
TRBJ2-7 - TRBV28 ASSLGGRAGEQY
TRBJ2-3 - TRBV5-4 ASSHRLAGITDTQY
TRBJ1-1 - TRBV19 ASSISGLPFEAF
TRBJ2-7 - TRBV19 ASSIQGSYEQY
TRBJ2-3 few TRBV5-1 ASSVGTASTDTQY
TRBJ2-7 - TRBV19 ASSIGQPTYEQY
TRBJ2-1 - TRBV25-1 ASSDLGNNEQF
TRBJ2-5 - TRBV19 ASSMGRQETQY
TRBJ1-3 - TRBV28 ASSLGEALNSGNTIY
TRBJ2-7 - TRBV18 ASSPDSEQY
TRBJ2-5 - TRBV12-5 ASGQGLSWRETQY
TRBJ2-5 few TRBV29-1 SAQGARETQY
TRBJ2-7 - TRBV19 ASSMGLRASHEQY
TRBJ2-1 - TRBV4-1 ASSQRLTSSYNEQF
TRBJ2-7 - TRBV6-6 ASTSGTGKVTYEQY
TRBJ1-5 - TRBV19 ASSMWGHSNQPQH
TRBJ1-1 once TRBV6-6 ASSPEKYTEAF
TRBJ2-1 - TRBV19 ASSPSGSSYNEQF
TRBJ2-1 - TRBV7-9 ASSLTGSYNEQF
TRBJ1-4 - TRBV7-9 ASSSPGGEKLF
TRBJ2-7 - TRBV2 ARRGQGFSGLSFEQY
TRBJ2-3 - TRBV30 AWSQGLPTYTQY
TRBJ1-5 - TRBV28 ASSQSNQPQH
TRBJ2-1 - TRBV19 ASTRSSEGSTYNEQF
TRBJ2-1 - TRBV14 ASSPRDSYNEQF